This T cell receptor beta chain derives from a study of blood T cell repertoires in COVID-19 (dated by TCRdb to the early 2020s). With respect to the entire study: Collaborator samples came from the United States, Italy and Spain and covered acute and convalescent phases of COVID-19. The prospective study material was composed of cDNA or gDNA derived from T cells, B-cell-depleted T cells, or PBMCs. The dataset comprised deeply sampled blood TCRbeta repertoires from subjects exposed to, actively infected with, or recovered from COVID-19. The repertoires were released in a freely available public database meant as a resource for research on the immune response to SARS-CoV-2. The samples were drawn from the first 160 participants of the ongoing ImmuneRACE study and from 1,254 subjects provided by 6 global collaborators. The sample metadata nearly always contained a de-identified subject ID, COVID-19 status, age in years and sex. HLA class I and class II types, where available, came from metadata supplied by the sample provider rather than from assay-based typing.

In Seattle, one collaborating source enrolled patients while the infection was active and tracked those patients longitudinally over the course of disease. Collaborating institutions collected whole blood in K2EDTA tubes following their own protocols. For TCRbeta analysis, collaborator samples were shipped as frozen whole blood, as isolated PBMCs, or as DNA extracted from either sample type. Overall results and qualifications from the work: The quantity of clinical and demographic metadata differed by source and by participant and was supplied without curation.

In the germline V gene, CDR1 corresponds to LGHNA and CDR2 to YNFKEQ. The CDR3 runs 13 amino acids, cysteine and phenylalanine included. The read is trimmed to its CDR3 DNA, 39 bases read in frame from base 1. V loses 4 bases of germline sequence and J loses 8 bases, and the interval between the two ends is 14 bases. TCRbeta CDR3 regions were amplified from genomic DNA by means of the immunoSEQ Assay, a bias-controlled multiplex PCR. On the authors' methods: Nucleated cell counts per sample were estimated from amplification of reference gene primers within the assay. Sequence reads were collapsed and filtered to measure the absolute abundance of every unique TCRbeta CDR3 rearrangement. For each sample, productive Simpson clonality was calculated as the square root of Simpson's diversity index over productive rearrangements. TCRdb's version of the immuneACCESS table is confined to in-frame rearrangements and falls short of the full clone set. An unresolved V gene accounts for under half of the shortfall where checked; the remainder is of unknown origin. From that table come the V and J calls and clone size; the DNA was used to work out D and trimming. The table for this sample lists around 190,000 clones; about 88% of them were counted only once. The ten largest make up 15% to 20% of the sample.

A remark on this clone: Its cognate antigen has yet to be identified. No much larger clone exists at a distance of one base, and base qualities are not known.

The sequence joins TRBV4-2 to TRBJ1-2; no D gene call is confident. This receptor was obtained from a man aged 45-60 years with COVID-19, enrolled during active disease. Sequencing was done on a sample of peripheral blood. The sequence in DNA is TGTGCCAGCAGCCCGGAGGGCAGGCCCGGCTACACCTTC. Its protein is CASSPEGRPGYTF.